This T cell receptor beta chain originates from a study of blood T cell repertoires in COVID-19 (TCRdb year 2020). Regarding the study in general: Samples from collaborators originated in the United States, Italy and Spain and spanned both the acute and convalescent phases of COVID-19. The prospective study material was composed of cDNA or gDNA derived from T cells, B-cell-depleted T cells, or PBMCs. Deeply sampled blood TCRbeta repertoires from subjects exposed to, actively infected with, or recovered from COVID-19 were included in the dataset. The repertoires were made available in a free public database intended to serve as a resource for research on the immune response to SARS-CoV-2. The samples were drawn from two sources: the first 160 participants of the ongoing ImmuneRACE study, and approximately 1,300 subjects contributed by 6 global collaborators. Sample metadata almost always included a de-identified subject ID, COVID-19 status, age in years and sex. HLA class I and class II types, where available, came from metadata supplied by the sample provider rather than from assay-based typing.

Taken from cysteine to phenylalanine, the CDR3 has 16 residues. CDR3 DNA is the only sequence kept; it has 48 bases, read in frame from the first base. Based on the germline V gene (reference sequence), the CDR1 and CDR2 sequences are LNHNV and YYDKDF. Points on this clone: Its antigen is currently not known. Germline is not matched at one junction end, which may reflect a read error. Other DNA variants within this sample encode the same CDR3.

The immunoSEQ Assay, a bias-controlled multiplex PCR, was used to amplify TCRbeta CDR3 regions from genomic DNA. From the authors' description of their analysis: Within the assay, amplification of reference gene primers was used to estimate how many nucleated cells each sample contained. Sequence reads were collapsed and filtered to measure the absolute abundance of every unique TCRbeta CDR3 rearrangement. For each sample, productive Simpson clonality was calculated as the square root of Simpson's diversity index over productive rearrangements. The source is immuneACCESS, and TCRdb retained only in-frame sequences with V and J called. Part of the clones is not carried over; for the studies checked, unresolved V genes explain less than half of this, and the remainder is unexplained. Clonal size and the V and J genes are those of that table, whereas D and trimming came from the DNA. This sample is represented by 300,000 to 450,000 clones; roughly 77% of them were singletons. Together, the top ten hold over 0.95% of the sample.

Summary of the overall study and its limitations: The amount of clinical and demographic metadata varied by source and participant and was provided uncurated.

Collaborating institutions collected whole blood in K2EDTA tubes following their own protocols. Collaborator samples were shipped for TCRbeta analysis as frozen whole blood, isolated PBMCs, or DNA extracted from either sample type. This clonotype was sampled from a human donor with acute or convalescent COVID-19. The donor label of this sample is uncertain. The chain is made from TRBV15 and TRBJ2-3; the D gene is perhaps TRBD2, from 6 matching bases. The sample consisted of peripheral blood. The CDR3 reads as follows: CATSPSGLAGSDTQYF. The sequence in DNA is TGTGCGACCAGCCCTTCGGGTCTTGCGGGGTCAGATACGCAGTATTTT.